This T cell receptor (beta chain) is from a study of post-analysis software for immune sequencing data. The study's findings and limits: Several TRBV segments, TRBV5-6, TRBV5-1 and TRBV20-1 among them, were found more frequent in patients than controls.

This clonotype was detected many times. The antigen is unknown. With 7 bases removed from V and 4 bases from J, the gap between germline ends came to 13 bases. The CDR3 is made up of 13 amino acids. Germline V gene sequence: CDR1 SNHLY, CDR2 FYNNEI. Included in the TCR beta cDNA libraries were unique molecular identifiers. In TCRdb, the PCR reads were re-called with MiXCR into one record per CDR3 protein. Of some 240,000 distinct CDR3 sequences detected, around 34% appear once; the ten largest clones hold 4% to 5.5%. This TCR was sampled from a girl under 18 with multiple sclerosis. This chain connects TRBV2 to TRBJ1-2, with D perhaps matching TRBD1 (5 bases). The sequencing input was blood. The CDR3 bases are TGTGCCAGCAACAACGGGGCAGGCTATGGCTACACCTTC. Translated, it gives CASNNGAGYGYTF.